A selection of T cell receptor beta chains follows, all from one sample in a study of T cell changes during pregnancy in multiple sclerosis. TCRdb keeps only in-frame clones here, not all; method: immunoSEQ multiplex PCR. Counted here are 35,000 to 50,000 clones, about 87% occurring once; the ten biggest clones make up under 1.5%. The sample in question was CD4+ T cells from peripheral blood mononuclear cells, obtained in the second trimester of pregnancy. These receptors all stem from a female donor with multiple sclerosis, enrolled in a pregnancy study. The CDR3 runs from the conserved cysteine through the conserved F or W. The D gene is left open where the match is weak. Not all rows give a size; the values are once, few, many and, for expanded clones, a class.

v_gene,d_gene,abundance,j_gene,CDR3nt,CDR3aa
TRBV20-1,.,.,TRBJ2-1,TGCAGTGCTAAAGCGTACAATGAGCAGTTCTTC,CSAKAYNEQFF
TRBV28,TRBD2,.,TRBJ2-3,TGTGCCAGCAGTTTAAATAGCGGGGTTTTCACAGATACGCAGTATTTT,CASSLNSGVFTDTQYF
TRBV5-1,TRBD1,.,TRBJ2-7,TGCGCCAGCAGCTTGGGGGCAGGGGGCCATACCTACGAGCAGTACTTC,CASSLGAGGHTYEQYF
TRBV7-6,TRBD1,.,TRBJ1-2,TGTGCCAGCAGCTTAGGGACAGGAGACTATGGCTACACCTTC,CASSLGTGDYGYTF
TRBV2,TRBD1,.,TRBJ2-6,TGTGCCAGCAGTGAAAGAAGGGACAGCCTACCTGGGGCCAACGTCCTGACTTTC,CASSERRDSLPGANVLTF
TRBV19,TRBD1,.,TRBJ2-1,TGTGCCAGTACTAGGACAGGGGGCTTCGGTGAGCAGTTCTTC,CASTRTGGFGEQFF
TRBV5-1,.,.,TRBJ1-5,TGCGCCAGCAGCTTGGGGCAGGGAGGTCAGCCCCAGCATTTT,CASSLGQGGQPQHF
TRBV7-9,.,.,TRBJ2-7,TGTGCCAGCAGCTTACTTTCAGGCTCCGAGCAGTACTTC,CASSLLSGSEQYF
TRBV9,.,.,TRBJ1-1,TGTGCCAGCAGCGTAGCAGGATCTGGAACTGAAGCTTTCTTT,CASSVAGSGTEAFF
TRBV15,.,.,TRBJ1-2,TGTGCCACCAGCAGAGTCAGGGACTATGGCTACACCTTC,CATSRVRDYGYTF
TRBV14,TRBD1,.,TRBJ2-5,TGTGCCAGCAGCGGGGACAGGGGATACCAAGAGACCCAGTACTTC,CASSGDRGYQETQYF
TRBV28,TRBD1,.,TRBJ2-7,TGTGCCAGTAAACCGGGACAGGCCTCCTACGAGCAGTACTTC,CASKPGQASYEQYF
TRBV10-3,TRBD1,once,TRBJ2-1,TGTGCCATCAGTAAATTAGCCGGGACAGCCTTGGATGAGCAGTTCTTC,CAISKLAGTALDEQFF
TRBV12-2,.,.,TRBJ2-5,TGTGCAAGTCGCCACCGACTGGACCAAGAGACCCAGTACTTC,CASRHRLDQETQYF
TRBV4-2,.,.,TRBJ2-5,TGTGCCAGCAGCCAAAGAGCGGACCAAGAGACCCAGTACTTC,CASSQRADQETQYF
TRBV28,.,.,TRBJ1-1,TGTGCCAGCATCCCTGAGGTATGGTCTGAAGCTTTCTTT,CASIPEVWSEAFF
TRBV23-1,.,.,TRBJ2-5,TGCGCCAGCATCCCGGGGGGCGGGGCCCAGTACTTC,CASIPGGGAQYF
TRBV28,.,.,TRBJ2-1,TGTGCCAGCAGTTTGAGCTCGTGGGCAATTGAGCAGTTCTTC,CASSLSSWAIEQFF
TRBV10-3,.,.,TRBJ1-2,TGTGCCATCAGTGAGTCGGATCGCAGGGATAACTATGGCTACACCTTC,CAISESDRRDNYGYTF
TRBV19,.,.,TRBJ1-2,TGTGCCAGTAGTATAGATCCAGGGCGCTATGGCTACACCTTC,CASSIDPGRYGYTF
TRBV28,TRBD1,.,TRBJ1-1,TGTGCCCTTGGGACAGGGGCCACTGAAGCTTTCTTT,CALGTGATEAFF
TRBV5-1,.,few,TRBJ2-2,TGCGCCAGCAGCTTGACAGGGTTGAACACCGGGGAGCTGTTTTTT,CASSLTGLNTGELFF
TRBV6-5,TRBD2,.,TRBJ2-1,TGTGCCAGCAGTTACCCGACTCTGGGGGGGTACAATGAGCAGTTCTTC,CASSYPTLGGYNEQFF
TRBV21-1,.,.,TRBJ1-5,TGTGCCAGCAGCAGCGACAGGGTGGGGATTGATAGCAATCAGCCCCAGCATTTT,CASSSDRVGIDSNQPQHF
TRBV11-2,TRBD2,.,TRBJ2-7,TGTGCCAGCAGCTTCCCGTCAACGGGAGGGCCGGGGGAGCAGTACTTC,CASSFPSTGGPGEQYF
TRBV19,.,.,TRBJ2-1,TGTGCCAGTAGTATCCACTTCTACAATGAGCAGTTCTTC,CASSIHFYNEQFF
TRBV5-6,TRBD1,.,TRBJ1-2,TGTGCCAGCAGCCCCGAGGGGGACAGCATCTATGGCTACACCTTC,CASSPEGDSIYGYTF
TRBV28,.,.,TRBJ2-3,TGTGCCAGCACCCTGGGGGCACTAGATACGCAGTATTTT,CASTLGALDTQYF
TRBV7-9,TRBD1,.,TRBJ2-7,TGTGCCAGCAGCTTAGGGGTAGGGGCAGGGGGCTTCTACGAGCAGTACTTC,CASSLGVGAGGFYEQYF
TRBV18,.,.,TRBJ2-5,TGTGCCAGCTCACGCGGGTATCAGTCAGAGACCCAGTACTTC,CASSRGYQSETQYF
TRBV28,.,.,TRBJ1-4,TGTGCCAGCAGCCTGGACAGAAATGAAAAACTGTTTTTT,CASSLDRNEKLFF
TRBV5-6,.,.,TRBJ1-4,TGTGCCAGCAGCCGACCTCGAGACCGACAGTTAGAAAAACTGTTTTTT,CASSRPRDRQLEKLFF